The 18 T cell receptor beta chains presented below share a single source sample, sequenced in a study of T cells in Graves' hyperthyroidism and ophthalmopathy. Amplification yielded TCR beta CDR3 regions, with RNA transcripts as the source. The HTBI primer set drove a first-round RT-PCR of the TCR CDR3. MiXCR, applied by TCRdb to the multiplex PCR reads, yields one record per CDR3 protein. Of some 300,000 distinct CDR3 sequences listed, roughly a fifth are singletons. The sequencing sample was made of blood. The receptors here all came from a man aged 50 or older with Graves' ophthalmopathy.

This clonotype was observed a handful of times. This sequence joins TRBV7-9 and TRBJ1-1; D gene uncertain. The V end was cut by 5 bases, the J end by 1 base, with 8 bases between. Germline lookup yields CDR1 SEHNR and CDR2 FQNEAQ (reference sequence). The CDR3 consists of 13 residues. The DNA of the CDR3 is TGTGCCAGCAGCCCGACGAGGAACACTGAAGCTTTCTTT. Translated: CASSPTRNTEAFF.

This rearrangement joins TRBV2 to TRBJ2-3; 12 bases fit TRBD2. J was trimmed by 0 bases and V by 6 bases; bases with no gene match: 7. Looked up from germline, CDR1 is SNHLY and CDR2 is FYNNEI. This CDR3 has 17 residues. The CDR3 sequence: CASSHRGTSGSTDTQYF. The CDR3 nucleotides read TGTGCCAGCAGCCACAGGGGGACTAGCGGGAGCACAGATACGCAGTATTTT.

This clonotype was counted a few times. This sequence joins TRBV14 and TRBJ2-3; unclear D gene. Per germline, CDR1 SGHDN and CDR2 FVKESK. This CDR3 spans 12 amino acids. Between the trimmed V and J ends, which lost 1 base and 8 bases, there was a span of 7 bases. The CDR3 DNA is TGTGCCAGCAGCCAAGTGGAGAGTACGCAGTATTTT. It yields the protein CASSQVESTQYF. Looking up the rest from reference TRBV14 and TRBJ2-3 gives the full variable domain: EAGVTQFPSHSVIEKGQTVTLRCDPISGHDNLYWYRRVMGKEIKFLLHFVKESKQDESGMPNNRFLAERTGGTYSTLKVQPAELEDSGVYFCASSQVESTQYFGPGTRLTVL.

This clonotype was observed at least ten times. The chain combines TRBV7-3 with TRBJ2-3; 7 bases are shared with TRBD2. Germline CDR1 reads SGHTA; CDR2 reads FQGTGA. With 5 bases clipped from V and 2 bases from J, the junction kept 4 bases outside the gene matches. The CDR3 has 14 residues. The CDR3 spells CASSRAGSTDTQYF. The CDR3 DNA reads TGTGCCAGCAGCCGAGCGGGATCCACAGATACGCAGTATTTT.

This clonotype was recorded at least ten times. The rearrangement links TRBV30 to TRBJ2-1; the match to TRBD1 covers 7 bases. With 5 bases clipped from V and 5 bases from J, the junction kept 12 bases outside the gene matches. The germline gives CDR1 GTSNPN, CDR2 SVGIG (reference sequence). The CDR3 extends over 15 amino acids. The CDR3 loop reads CAWHRDRDGNNEQFF. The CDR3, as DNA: TGTGCCTGGCATCGCGACAGGGATGGGAACAATGAGCAGTTCTTC.

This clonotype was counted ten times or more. CDR3 sequence reads: CASSVGPDSGAFF. The CDR3 DNA sequence: TGTGCCAGCAGCGTTGGCCCCGACTCCGGAGCTTTCTTT. The chain couples TRBV9 to TRBJ1-1; the D is unclear. The CDR3 has 13 amino acids. CDR1 SGDLS and CDR2 YYNGEE come from the germline V gene. Trimming pared 2 bases from V and 10 bases from J, leaving 15 bases between.

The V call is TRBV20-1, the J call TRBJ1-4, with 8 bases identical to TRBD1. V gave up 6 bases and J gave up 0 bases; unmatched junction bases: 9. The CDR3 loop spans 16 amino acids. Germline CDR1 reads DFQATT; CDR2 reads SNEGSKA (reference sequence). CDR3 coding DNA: TGCAGTGCCGCCGGGACAGGTTCTCCAACTAATGAAAAACTGTTTTTT. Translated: CSAAGTGSPTNEKLFF.

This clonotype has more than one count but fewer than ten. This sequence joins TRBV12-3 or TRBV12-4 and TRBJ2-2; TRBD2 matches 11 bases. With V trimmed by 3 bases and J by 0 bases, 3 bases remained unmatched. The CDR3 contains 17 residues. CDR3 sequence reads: CASSFTSGRTNTGELFF. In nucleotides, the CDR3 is TGTGCCAGCAGTTTCACTAGCGGGAGAACGAACACCGGGGAGCTGTTTTTT.

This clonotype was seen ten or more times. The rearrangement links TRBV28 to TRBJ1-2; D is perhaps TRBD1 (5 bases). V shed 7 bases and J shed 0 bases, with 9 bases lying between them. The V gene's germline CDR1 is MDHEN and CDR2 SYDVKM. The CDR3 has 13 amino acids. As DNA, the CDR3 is TGTGCCAGCATTCCGGGACCTAACTATGGCTACACCTTC. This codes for CASIPGPNYGYTF.

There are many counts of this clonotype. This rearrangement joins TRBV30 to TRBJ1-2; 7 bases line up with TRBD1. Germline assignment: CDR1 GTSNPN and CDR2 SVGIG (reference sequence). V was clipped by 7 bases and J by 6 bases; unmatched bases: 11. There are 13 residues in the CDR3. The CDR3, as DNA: TGTGCCTCCAGAGCGACAGGGCCAAATGGCTACACCTTC. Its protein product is CASRATGPNGYTF.

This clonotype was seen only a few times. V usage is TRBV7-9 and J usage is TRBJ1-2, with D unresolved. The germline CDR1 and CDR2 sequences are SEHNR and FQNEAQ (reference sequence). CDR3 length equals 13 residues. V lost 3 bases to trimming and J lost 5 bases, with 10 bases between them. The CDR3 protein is CASSLDGRYGYTF. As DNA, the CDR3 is TGTGCCAGCAGCTTGGACGGCCGTTATGGCTACACCTTC.

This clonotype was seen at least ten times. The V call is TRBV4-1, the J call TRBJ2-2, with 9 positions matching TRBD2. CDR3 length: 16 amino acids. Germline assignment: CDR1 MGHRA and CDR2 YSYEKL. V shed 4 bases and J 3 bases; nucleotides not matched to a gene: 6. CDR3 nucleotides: TGCGCCAGCAGCCTTCAAGCGGGAGGTTACACCGGGGAGCTGTTTTTT. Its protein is CASSLQAGGYTGELFF.

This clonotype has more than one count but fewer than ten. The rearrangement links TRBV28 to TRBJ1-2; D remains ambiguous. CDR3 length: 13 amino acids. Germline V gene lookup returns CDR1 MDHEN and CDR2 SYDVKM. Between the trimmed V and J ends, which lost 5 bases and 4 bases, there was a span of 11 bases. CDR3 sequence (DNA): TGTGCCAGCAGTCTTGGGAGTAGCTATGGCTACACCTTC. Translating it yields CASSLGSSYGYTF.

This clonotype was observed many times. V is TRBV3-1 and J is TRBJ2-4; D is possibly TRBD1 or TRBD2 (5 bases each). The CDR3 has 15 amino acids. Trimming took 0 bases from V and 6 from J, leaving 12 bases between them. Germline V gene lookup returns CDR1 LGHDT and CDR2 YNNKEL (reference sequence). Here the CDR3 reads CASSQDLGTGNIQYF. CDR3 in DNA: TGTGCCAGCAGCCAAGATCTAGGGACGGGAAACATTCAGTACTTC. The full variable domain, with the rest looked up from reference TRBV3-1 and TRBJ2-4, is DTAVSQTPKYLVTQMGNDKSIKCEQNLGHDTMYWYKQDSKKFLKIMFSYNNKELIINETVPNRFSPKSPDKAHLNLHINSLELGDSAVYFCASSQDLGTGNIQYFGAGTRLSVL.

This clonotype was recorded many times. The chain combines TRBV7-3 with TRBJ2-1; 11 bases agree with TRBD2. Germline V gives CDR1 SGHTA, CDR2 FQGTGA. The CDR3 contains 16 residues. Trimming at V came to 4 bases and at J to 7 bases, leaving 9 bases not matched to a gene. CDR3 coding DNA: TGTGCCAGCAGCTGGCAGACTAGCGGGAAAGGGAATGAGCAGTTCTTC. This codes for CASSWQTSGKGNEQFF.

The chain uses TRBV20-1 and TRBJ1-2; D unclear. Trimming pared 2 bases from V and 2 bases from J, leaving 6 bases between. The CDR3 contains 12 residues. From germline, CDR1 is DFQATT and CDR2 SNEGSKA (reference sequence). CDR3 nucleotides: TGCAGTGCTAGACACCAGAACTATGGCTACACCTTC. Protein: CSARHQNYGYTF.

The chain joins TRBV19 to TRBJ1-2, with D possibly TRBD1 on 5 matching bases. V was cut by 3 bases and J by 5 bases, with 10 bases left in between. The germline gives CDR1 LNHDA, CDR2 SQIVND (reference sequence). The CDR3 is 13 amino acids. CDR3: CASSIRDGYGYTF. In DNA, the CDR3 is TGTGCCAGTAGTATCCGGGACGGTTATGGCTACACCTTC.

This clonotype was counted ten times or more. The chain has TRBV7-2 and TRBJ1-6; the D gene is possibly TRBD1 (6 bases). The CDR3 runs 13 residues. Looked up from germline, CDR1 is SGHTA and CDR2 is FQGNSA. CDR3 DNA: TGTTTTCCGAACAGGGTGGGTAATTCACCCCTCCACTTT. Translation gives CFPNRVGNSPLHF.